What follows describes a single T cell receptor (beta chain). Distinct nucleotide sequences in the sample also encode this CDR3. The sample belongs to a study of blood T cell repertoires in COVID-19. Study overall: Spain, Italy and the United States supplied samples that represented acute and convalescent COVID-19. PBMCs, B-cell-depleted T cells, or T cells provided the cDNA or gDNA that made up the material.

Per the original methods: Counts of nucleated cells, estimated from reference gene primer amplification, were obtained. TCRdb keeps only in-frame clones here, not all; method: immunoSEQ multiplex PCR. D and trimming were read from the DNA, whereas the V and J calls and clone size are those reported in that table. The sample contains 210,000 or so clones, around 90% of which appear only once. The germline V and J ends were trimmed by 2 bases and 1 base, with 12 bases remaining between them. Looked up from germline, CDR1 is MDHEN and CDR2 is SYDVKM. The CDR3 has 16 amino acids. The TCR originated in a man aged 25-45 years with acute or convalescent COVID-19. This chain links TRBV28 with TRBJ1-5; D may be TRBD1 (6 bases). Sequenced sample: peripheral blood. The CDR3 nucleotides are TGTGCCAGCAGTTTAATTCGGCAGGGGAGCAATCAGCCCCAGCATTTT. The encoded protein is CASSLIRQGSNQPQHF.